One sample yielded the 14 T cell receptor beta chains listed below, sequenced in a study of T cells in Graves' hyperthyroidism and ophthalmopathy (dated by TCRdb to between 2018 and 2020). The library was generated by multiplex PCR. Reads for this sample came from an Illumina HiSeq 2000. The TCR beta CDR3 regions were amplified from the RNA transcripts. A first-round RT-PCR of the TCR CDR3 used the HTBI primer set with the Qiagen OneStep RT-PCR kit. TCRdb applied fastp at Q25 and MiXCR to the public reads, then kept only in-frame beta chains. Every entry covers one CDR3 protein and lists the most common genes and DNA from its rows. Within this sample are about 400,000 distinct CDR3 sequences, with 15% to 19% of them counted one time only. Jointly, the top ten make up roughly 7.4% of the sample. The sequenced material came from blood. The receptors come from a woman under 30 with Graves' hyperthyroidism.

This clonotype was detected many times. The V and J genes are TRBV6-1 and TRBJ2-1, with 13 bases fitting TRBD2. The CDR3 is 17 amino acids. The V and J ends lost 4 bases and 10 bases, in that order; junction bases with no gene match: 13. CDR1 and CDR2 from the germline V gene are MNHNS and SASEGT. CDR3 DNA: TGTGCCAGCAGTGCGGGTCGGACTAGCGGGAGTCGGGTAGAGCAGTTCTTC. It codes for CASSAGRTSGSRVEQFF.

In this sample, this clonotype turned up many times. The J gene is TRBJ2-1, the V gene TRBV19; D is uncertain. CDR1 is LNHDA, CDR2 SQIVND, per germline (reference sequence). The V end was cut by 4 bases, the J end by 0 bases, with 10 bases between. The CDR3 consists of 15 residues. In DNA, the CDR3 is TGTGCCAGTAGTAAGGCTCTAGTCTCCTACAATGAGCAGTTCTTC. Translated, it gives CASSKALVSYNEQFF. The full variable domain, rest sourced from reference TRBV19 and TRBJ2-1, is DGGITQSPKYLFRKEGQNVTLSCEQNLNHDAMYWYRQDPGQGLRLIYYSQIVNDFQKGDIAEGYSVSREKKESFPLTVTSAQKNPTAFYLCASSKALVSYNEQFFGPGTRLTVL.

This clonotype was counted at least ten times. The V gene is TRBV3-1, the J gene TRBJ2-1; no clear D. The CDR3 sequence is 15 residues long. The V end lost 4 bases, the J end lost 0 bases, and 10 bases lay between the germline ends. Germline CDR1 is LGHDT and CDR2 is YNNKEL (reference sequence). CDR3 DNA sequence: TGTGCCAGCAGCCCAAAGCTAAGCTCCTACAATGAGCAGTTCTTC. As protein: CASSPKLSSYNEQFF.

This rearrangement joins TRBV7-6 to TRBJ2-2; the match to TRBD1 covers 8 bases. From germline, CDR1 is SGHVS and CDR2 FNYEAQ. This CDR3 has 15 amino acids. V was pared by 5 bases and J by 7 bases, with 9 bases of the junction left unmatched. The CDR3 DNA sequence: TGTGCCAGCAGCCAAAGACAGGGGAATCGCGGGGAGCTGTTTTTT. Translated: CASSQRQGNRGELFF.

The table lists this clonotype with many counts. This chain links TRBV19 with TRBJ2-1, with 13 bases identical to TRBD2. The CDR3 is 14 amino acids. Germline trimming cut 6 bases from V and 9 bases from J; bases unmatched to any gene: 5. The germline gives CDR1 LNHDA, CDR2 SQIVND (reference sequence). CDR3 DNA: TGTGCCAGTAGCTGGGGACTAGCGGGAAGTGAGCAGTTCTTC. Translation: CASSWGLAGSEQFF.

This clonotype was counted many times. CDR3 sequence (DNA): TGTGCCAGCAGCCGTGGACTAGGGCTAACCGGGGAGCTGTTTTTT. Translated: CASSRGLGLTGELFF. The chain uses TRBV6-1 and TRBJ2-2; 7 nucleotides match TRBD2. The CDR3 length is 15 residues. Losses at the gene ends were 6 bases for V and 5 bases for J; bases not matched to a gene: 9. Germline CDR1 reads MNHNS; CDR2 reads SASEGT.

This clonotype was seen repeatedly, ten times or more. The chain couples TRBV20-1 to TRBJ2-3; 10 bases are shared with TRBD2. In germline, CDR1 is DFQATT, CDR2 SNEGSKA (reference sequence). V lost 2 bases, J lost 4 bases, and 6 bases stayed unmatched. This CDR3 is built from 15 residues. Here the CDR3 reads CSARSPSGSADTQYF. For the CDR3, the DNA is TGCAGTGCTAGATCCCCTAGCGGGAGTGCAGATACGCAGTATTTT.

This clonotype was detected ten times or more. The rearrangement joins TRBV7-2 to TRBJ1-5, with D unresolved. This CDR3 is built from 16 residues. Trimming removed 2 bases from V and 1 base from J, with 12 bases in between. The V gene's germline CDR1 is SGHTA and CDR2 FQGNSA. The chain's CDR3 is CASSLSGYGSNQPQHF. In DNA form, the CDR3 reads TGTGCCAGCAGCTTAAGCGGCTATGGGAGCAATCAGCCCCAGCATTTT.

Remarks on this clonotype: A read error may explain this, as a much larger clone is one base away. The chain joins TRBV28 to TRBJ1-6, with D possibly being TRBD1 (5 bases). Trimming took 4 bases from V and 15 from J, leaving 16 bases between them. Germline V CDR1 and CDR2: MDHEN, SYDVKM. This CDR3 spans 13 amino acids. DNA of the CDR3: TGTGCCAGCAGTTGGGGCGCCCCTCCGATCCTCCACTTT. Protein sequence: CASSWGAPPILHF.

This clonotype occurred a few times. The CDR3 reads CASSRGEGFSYEQYF. The CDR3 coding sequence is TGCGCCAGCAGCCGAGGAGAAGGGTTCTCCTACGAGCAGTACTTC. This rearrangement joins TRBV4-1 to TRBJ2-7; D is unclear. Trimming stripped 4 bases from V and 0 bases from J, with 13 bases between. Germline V gene sequence: CDR1 MGHRA, CDR2 YSYEKL. The CDR3 consists of 15 residues.

This clonotype has a handful of counts. A much larger clonotype is one base distant, so this may be a read error. The V call is TRBV30, the J call TRBJ2-2; D uncertain. The V gene lost 4 bases and the J gene lost 7 bases, with 19 bases spanning the gap. The germline V gene encodes CDR1 GTSNPN and CDR2 SVGIG (reference sequence). This CDR3 is 15 amino acids long. CDR3 residues: CAWTGDKGFGGELFF. The DNA of the CDR3 is TGTGCCTGGACAGGAGACAAGGGATTCGGCGGGGAGCTGTTTTTT. The full variable domain, rest sourced from reference TRBV30 and TRBJ2-2, is SQTIHQWPATLVQPVGSPLSLECTVEGTSNPNLYWYRQAAGRGLQLLFYSVGIGQISSEVPQNLSASRPQDRQFILSSKKLLLSDSGFYLCAWTGDKGFGGELFFGEGSRLTVL.

In this sample, this clonotype turned up a few times. The chain recombines TRBV6-1 with TRBJ1-6; D might be TRBD1 (6 bases). The CDR3 runs 15 residues. V shed 9 bases and J shed 3 bases, with 15 bases lying between them. Germline V CDR1 and CDR2: MNHNS, SASEGT. CDR3: CASTNREGYNSPLHF. CDR3 DNA sequence: TGTGCCAGTACAAACAGGGAAGGCTATAATTCACCCCTCCACTTT.

There are many counts of this clonotype. The CDR3 nucleotides read TGTGCCAGCAGCTTGCTTCACACCGATCAGCCCCAGCATTTT. The encoded protein is CASSLLHTDQPQHF. The gene calls are TRBV5-6 and TRBJ1-5, with D unclear. V was clipped by 1 base and J by 5 bases, with 10 bases between them. The CDR3 runs to 14 residues. CDR1 SGHDT and CDR2 YYEEEE come from the germline V gene.

This clonotype was detected ten times or more. V is TRBV13 and J is TRBJ2-5; 7 nucleotides align to TRBD1. Germline trimming cut 4 bases from V and 4 bases from J; bases unmatched to any gene: 3. The CDR3 runs to 13 residues. Germline CDR1 and CDR2: PRHDT and FYEKMQ (reference sequence). The CDR3 DNA is TGTGCCAGCAGCTCTGACAGGGTAGAGACCCAGTACTTC. Its protein is CASSSDRVETQYF.